Described below is a single T cell receptor (beta chain) sequence and its context. The data originate from a study of blood T cell repertoires in COVID-19. As for the study in general: Sources were T cells, B-cell-depleted T cells, or PBMCs; the material itself was cDNA or gDNA.

The germline gives CDR1 MGHDK, CDR2 SYGVNS. The ends were cut back, 7 bases at V and 3 bases at J, with 12 bases in the middle. The CDR3 has 14 residues. Under the authors' procedure: The assay estimated nucleated cells by amplifying reference gene primers. Sequencing was performed with immunoSEQ multiplex PCR; in TCRdb, only in-frame clones are kept and a portion is missing. Clonal size and the V and J genes are those of that table, whereas D and trimming came from the DNA. Of approximately 150,000 clones detected, about four fifths appear once; the ten largest clones hold roughly 1.5%. The V call is TRBV25-1, the J call TRBJ2-2; a possible D gene is TRBD2 (7 bases). The sequenced material came from peripheral blood. The receptor was derived from a human donor in a cohort sampled during active COVID-19. CDR3 amino acids: CASKGGVDTGELFF. DNA for the CDR3: TGTGCCAGCAAAGGGGGGGTAGACACCGGGGAGCTGTTTTTT.